Presented here are 17 T cell receptor beta chains from one specimen sequenced in a study of PD-L1 blockade in urothelial cancer. Generated by immunoSEQ multiplex PCR, the TCRdb table keeps only in-frame clones and is missing some. The sample records 75,000 to 95,000 clones, 90% to 95% being singletons. The sequencing used PBMCs, collected around atezolizumab (anti-PD-L1) treatment. These receptors were collected from a man aged 55-75 years with urothelial cancer.

This clone was counted a single time. The chain has TRBV15 and TRBJ1-5; D gene uncertain. This CDR3 spans 16 amino acids. CDR1 is LNHNV, CDR2 YYDKDF, per germline (reference sequence). Trimming took 1 base from V and 0 from J, leaving 10 bases between them. CDR3 in DNA: TGTGCCACCAGCAGAGTATGGAGTAATAGCAATCAGCCCCAGCATTTT. Protein: CATSRVWSNSNQPQHF.

The rearrangement joins TRBV7-9 to TRBJ1-2; D not resolved. Germline V lookup: CDR1 SEHNR, CDR2 FQNEAQ (reference sequence). The CDR3 is 15 amino acids. V lost 0 bases to trimming and J lost 1 base, with 9 bases between them. The CDR3 DNA reads TGTGCCAGCAGCTTAGCATCGGGGTTTAACTATGGCTACACCTTC. This translates into CASSLASGFNYGYTF.

V is TRBV7-3 and J is TRBJ2-3, with 14 positions matching TRBD2. V dropped 5 bases and J dropped 4; count of bases not matched to a gene: 5. The germline CDR1 and CDR2 sequences are SGHTA and FQGTGA. The CDR3 contains 16 residues. The CDR3, as DNA: TGTGCCAGCAGCCTTCTGGGACTAGCGGGAGCAGATACGCAGTATTTT. Protein: CASSLLGLAGADTQYF.

The chain has TRBV7-2 and TRBJ2-7, with a possible D match to TRBD2 (5 bases). Germline lookup yields CDR1 SGHTA and CDR2 FQGNSA. The CDR3 has 14 amino acids. Trimming removed 2 bases from V and 2 bases from J, with 10 bases in between. This CDR3 reads CASSLSREAYEQYF. Written as DNA, the CDR3 is TGTGCCAGCAGCTTATCCCGGGAAGCCTACGAGCAGTACTTC.

This chain uses TRBV5-1 with TRBJ1-1, with TRBD1 identical over 7 bases. The J segment lost 2 bases and the V segment lost 4 bases, leaving 5 bases of the junction unmatched. This CDR3 region has 14 residues. Germline V gene sequence: CDR1 SGHRS, CDR2 YFSETQ. The CDR3 spells CASSTDRANTEAFF. For the CDR3, the DNA is TGCGCCAGCAGCACAGACAGGGCCAACACTGAAGCTTTCTTT.

The rearrangement uses TRBV9 and TRBJ2-5; 11 bases fit TRBD1. Germline V gene lookup returns CDR1 SGDLS and CDR2 YYNGEE. The CDR3 contains 16 residues. Trimming cost V 1 base and J 4 bases; bases outside gene matches: 6. The CDR3 spells CASSVPGQGVRETQYF. The DNA for the CDR3 is TGTGCCAGCAGCGTACCGGGACAGGGGGTCCGAGAGACCCAGTACTTC.

The rearrangement uses TRBV7-3 and TRBJ2-3; D gene unclear. This CDR3 is 13 amino acids long. Germline CDR1 reads SGHTA; CDR2 reads FQGTGA. V was pared by 5 bases and J by 4 bases, with 10 bases between. The CDR3 is CASSPRVPDTQYF. In DNA form, the CDR3 reads TGTGCCAGCAGCCCCCGGGTTCCAGATACGCAGTATTTT. The full variable domain, in which reference TRBV7-3 and TRBJ2-3 provide the parts outside the CDR3, is GAGVSQTPSNKVTEKGKYVELRCDPISGHTALYWYRQSLGQGPEFLIYFQGTGAADDSGLPNDRFFAVRPEGSVSTLKIQRTERGDSAVYLCASSPRVPDTQYFGPGTRLTVL.

The chain is built from TRBV4-2 and TRBJ2-2, with D maybe TRBD1 (6 bases). Germline loops: CDR1 LGHNA, CDR2 YNFKEQ. V was shortened by 0 bases and J by 2 bases, with 13 bases between the two germline ends. The CDR3 spans 17 residues. This chain's CDR3 is CASSQDPKDRNTGELFF. DNA for the CDR3: TGTGCCAGCAGCCAAGATCCGAAGGACAGAAACACCGGGGAGCTGTTTTTT.

The rearrangement joins TRBV2 to TRBJ1-2; tentative D call: TRBD1 (5 bases). Germline CDR1 and CDR2: SNHLY and FYNNEI. The CDR3 runs 13 residues. V lost 4 bases and J 3 bases, leaving 9 bases between the germline ends. CDR3 nucleotide sequence: TGTGCCAGCAGTGTTCAGGGTTACTATGGCTACACCTTC. Its translation is CASSVQGYYGYTF.

This rearrangement joins TRBV6-1 to TRBJ2-7, with 10 positions matching TRBD1. The CDR3 spans 15 residues. CDR1 and CDR2 from the germline V gene are MNHNS and SASEGT. Losses at the gene ends were 3 bases for V and 0 bases for J; bases not matched to a gene: 2. The CDR3 region has the DNA TGTGCCAGCAGTGAGCGGGACAGGGGCTCCTACGAGCAGTACTTC. Protein product: CASSERDRGSYEQYF.

The chain employs TRBV5-1 and TRBJ1-5; no definite D call. CDR1 is SGHRS and CDR2 is YFSETQ in the germline V gene. CDR3 length equals 14 residues. Trimming took 0 bases from V and 6 from J, leaving 10 bases between them. The CDR3 loop reads CASSLVFMCQPQHF. CDR3 nucleotide sequence: TGCGCCAGCAGCTTGGTTTTTATGTGTCAGCCCCAGCATTTT.

This rearrangement joins TRBV9 to TRBJ2-4, with D tentatively TRBD2 (6 bases). The germline gives CDR1 SGDLS, CDR2 YYNGEE. Between the trimmed V and J ends, which lost 3 bases and 3 bases, there was a span of 10 bases. The CDR3 has 14 amino acids. CDR3 amino acids: CASSAGRDKNIQYF. DNA for the CDR3: TGTGCCAGCAGCGCAGGGCGGGACAAAAACATTCAGTACTTC.

This chain connects TRBV7-8 to TRBJ2-7, with 7 positions matching TRBD1. CDR3 size: 17 residues. Germline CDR1 SGHVS, CDR2 FQNEAQ. The V segment lost 3 bases and the J segment 5 bases; nucleotides outside the gene matches: 16. In DNA form, the CDR3 reads TGTGCCAGCAGCTTTTCGCGACCGGGACAGACGACCCACGAGCAGTACTTC. It is translated as CASSFSRPGQTTHEQYF.

This rearrangement joins TRBV6-5 to TRBJ2-1; 8 bases are a match to TRBD2. CDR1 is MNHEY, CDR2 SVGAGI, per germline. The CDR3 is made up of 16 amino acids. Trimming at V came to 2 bases and at J to 4 bases, leaving 7 bases not matched to a gene. The CDR3 region has the DNA TGTGCCAGCAGTTACGAGGTAGCGGGACATTACAATGAGCAGTTCTTC. Protein: CASSYEVAGHYNEQFF.

This sequence joins TRBV19 and TRBJ1-5; 11 bases fit TRBD1. Germline CDR1 reads LNHDA; CDR2 reads SQIVND (reference sequence). Germline trimming cut 1 base from V and 6 bases from J; bases unmatched to any gene: 2. The CDR3 totals 15 residues. The CDR3 DNA reads as TGTGCCAGTAGTATAGGGACAGGGGGCTTTCAGCCCCAGCATTTT. It specifies CASSIGTGGFQPQHF.

The V gene is TRBV4-3, the J gene TRBJ2-1, with 7 bases aligning to TRBD1. Germline-derived CDR1 and CDR2 are LGHNA and YSLEER. V was clipped by 0 bases and J by 3 bases; unmatched bases: 5. This CDR3 is 16 amino acids long. The CDR3 spells CASSQDSRQGYNEQFF. The CDR3 coding sequence is TGCGCCAGCAGCCAAGATTCGCGACAGGGCTACAATGAGCAGTTCTTC.

The chain recombines TRBV10-1 with TRBJ2-7, with 9 bases fitting TRBD1. CDR3 length: 14 amino acids. Trimming cost V 4 bases and J 3 bases; bases outside gene matches: 4. CDR1 and CDR2 from the germline V gene are WNHNN and SYGVQD (reference sequence). CDR3 coding DNA: TGCGCCAGCAGTGTGGGACAGGGAATCTACGAGCAGTACTTC. Translating it yields CASSVGQGIYEQYF.